A single sample gave rise to the 2 T cell receptor beta chains below, sequenced in a study of B cell selection in AIRE deficiency. Only in-frame clones appear in the TCRdb table, and some are missing; sequencing was by immunoSEQ multiplex PCR. Here the sample spans 20,000 to 30,000 clones, 90% to 98% being singletons. Sorting defined conventional CD4 T cells as CD4+CD127+. Sample: CD4+CD127+ conventional T cells sorted from PBMCs. The source of these receptors is a human donor in good health.

CDR3 in DNA: TGTGCCAGCAGCAATAGTAGGAAAGCTTTCTTT. Translation: CASSNSRKAFF. The chain recombines TRBV2 with TRBJ1-1; D gene unclear. The germline V gene encodes CDR1 SNHLY and CDR2 FYNNEI. This CDR3 is 11 amino acids long. V was cut by 6 bases and J by 9 bases, with 11 bases left in between.

This chain links TRBV4-3 with TRBJ1-2, with TRBD1 matching over 9 bases. The germline gives CDR1 LGHNA, CDR2 YSLEER. This CDR3 contains 15 residues. V shed 2 bases, J shed 6 bases, and the junction held 7 bases outside the gene matches. The CDR3 DNA follows: TGCGCCAGCAGCCAACTGTCCACAGGGGGCCATGGCTACACCTTC. This gives the protein CASSQLSTGGHGYTF.